This T cell receptor (beta chain) originates from a study of response to subunit inactivated influenza vaccine. Each CDR3 protein is one row after TCRdb ran MiXCR on the RT-PCR reads. The profile shows some 640,000 distinct CDR3 sequences, about 14% of them singletons. Study results and limitations: Authors suggested seasonal influenza vaccinations each recruit few new T cells.

This CDR3 contains 18 residues. Trimming took 2 bases from V and 2 from J; bases not matched to a gene: 11. The germline gives CDR1 MNHEY, CDR2 SVGAGI. This clonotype was counted between two and nine times. No antigen is known for it. The chain recombines TRBV6-5 with TRBJ2-2, with 7 bases identical to TRBD2. Source: PBMCs from blood, taken 14 to 15 days before vaccination. The TCR sequence derives from a man in his fifties or sixties who received an inactivated influenza vaccine. The CDR3 coding sequence is TGTGCCAGCAGTTACCCGTTAGCGGGTCGTACTAACACCGGGGAGCTGTTTTTT. Amino acids: CASSYPLAGRTNTGELFF.